This TCR beta chain was profiled in a study of cytomegalovirus exposure and HLA in healthy donors. The CDR3 covers 14 residues. V was clipped by 3 bases and J by 6 bases, with 12 bases between them. The germline V gene has CDR1 SGHDT and CDR2 YYEEEE. The PCR was carried out with 60 Vbeta primers and 13 Jbeta primers. Here immunoSEQ multiplex PCR was the method, and the copy in TCRdb shows in-frame clones only, minus some. The profile covers about 140,000 clones, with roughly 77% appearing a single time and 2.5% to 3.5% taken by the ten largest. The sample consisted of PBMCs. This chain joins TRBV5-6 and TRBJ2-2, with D perhaps TRBD2 (5 bases). This sequence was found in a female donor in good health and CMV-seronegative. For the CDR3, the DNA is TGTGCCAGCAGCTGGGAGATGGGGTCCGGGGAGCTGTTTTTT. Translated: CASSWEMGSGELFF.